This T cell receptor beta chain stems from a study of T cell responses to AZD1222 COVID-19 vaccine (dated by TCRdb to about 2021). Study-level background: AZD1222 recipients whose second dose came at about 4 weeks and those whose second dose came at about 12 weeks were combined into one group, since spike-specific TCR depth and breadth did not differ between the two schedules. Trial participants were enrolled into age subgroups of 18-55, 56-69 and 70-plus years, which contained about 150, 28 and 57 TCR-sequenced participants, respectively. TCR sequencing covered approximately 230 trial participants: nearly 210 given two doses of AZD1222 and approximately 26 given two doses of MenACWY control vaccine. Overall study results and their limits: Conclusions about previously exposed vaccinees are limited because only 6 or 7 AZD1222 recipients were SARS-CoV-2 seropositive at baseline. The 56-69-year group was small, and its depth increase did not reach significance, likely because of low power. A significant rise in spike-specific TCR breadth and depth was observed after two AZD1222 doses relative to day 0 and relative to MenACWY recipients. No day 14 peak-response samples were available, so repertoires were characterized only after the peak T cell response. Vaccine-associated CD4 TCRs spanned the whole spike protein, with dominant responses in regions 160-218 and 743-854. Reportedly, almost half of the unique spike-specific TCRs recognized epitopes lying outside the regions that are mutated in the B.1.351 and B.1.1.7 variants. Participants were mostly white British, with more females than males. The authors suggested clonal diversity may have been underestimated.

The label giving this sample's time point can be read as: baseline before first vaccination. Samples from vaccinated people were obtained from the UK trials COV001 and COV002, which included a single-blind randomized controlled phase 2/3 trial of AZD1222 (ChAdOx1 nCoV-19) in healthy adults. For TCRbeta chain sequencing, PBMC samples were collected from trial participants at day 0 and at day 28 after the second dose. The CDR3 regions of human TCRbeta chains were analyzed by immunosequencing. Concerning the study's data processing: Repertoire TCRs were matched against a reference library of SARS-CoV-2-specific TCRs generated with the MIRA antigen-specificity platform. Breadth was defined as the fraction of unique TCRs that were SARS-CoV-2-associated, and depth was defined as the fraction of total T cells that were SARS-CoV-2-associated. Using the MIRA data, each spike-specific TCR was assigned both to the spike region to which the TCR was reactive and to a CD4 or CD8 class. Log10-transformed breadth and depth values were compared by one-way ANOVA with Sidak's multiple comparisons tests. Here the immuneACCESS table is served through TCRdb, limited to in-frame sequences with V and J called. Missing clones are a known gap in these copies; in checked studies unresolved V genes cover under half, and the rest lacks a known reason. That table supplies the V and J calls and clone size; D and trimming were determined from the DNA. Within this sample are approximately 260,000 clones, with just over 90% of them counted one time only. Of the sample, 0.55% falls within the top ten clones.

CDR1 SGDLS and CDR2 YYNGEE were looked up in the germline V gene. The CDR3 covers 15 residues, taking in both the cysteine and the phenylalanine. The DNA shown is the 45-base CDR3, in frame from base 1. Trimming removed 0 bases from V and 7 bases from J, leaving 13 bases between the germline ends. In regard to this clone: The clone's antigen remains unknown. The record has no base qualities; no much larger clone is one base away.

This chain is built from TRBV9 and TRBJ2-2, with the D call perhaps TRBD1 or TRBD2, each one matching 6 bases. Here the sequenced sample was peripheral blood, taken on day 0 of AZD1222 vaccination. This TCR derives from an adult in good health. Here is the DNA: TGTGCCAGCAGCGTAGGAGGGGGAGGAGGCGGGGAGCTGTTTTTT. It specifies CASSVGGGGGGELFF.